Listed below are T cell receptor beta chains from one sample, sequenced in a study of blood T cell dynamics during melanoma immunotherapy. Sequencing used immunoSEQ multiplex PCR; TCRdb keeps in-frame clones, though not all of them. In the table there are some 25,000 clones, approximately 90% of which are singletons. Sequenced here: blood, sampled from a patient treated with checkpoint blockade. All receptors come from a human donor with melanoma. Both conserved end residues are part of each CDR3.

TRBJ2-6,TRBV6-5,CASSLFPGANVLTF
TRBJ1-6,TRBV28,CASSSTGGANSPLHF
TRBJ2-4,TRBV6-4,CASSDGQGGNIQYF
TRBJ2-2,TRBV14,CASSPEAGTGSTGELFF
TRBJ2-7,TRBV5-4,CASSSPTGTSGSNSYEQYF
TRBJ1-6,TRBV11-2,CASSIIPAGPNNSPLHF
TRBJ1-2,TRBV2,CASSPGTGIGYTF
TRBJ1-5,TRBV29-1,CSVVMNSNQPQHF
TRBJ2-7,TRBV10-1,CASSESTRTPMYF
TRBJ2-1,TRBV11-3,CASSRDRDGYNEQFF
TRBJ2-7,TRBV19,CASSIDLASGLYEQYF
TRBJ2-1,TRBV10-3,CAIGQAIMGYNEQFF
TRBJ2-5,TRBV10-1,CASSNRGPSRTQYF
TRBJ2-7,TRBV5-5,CASSPGPGYEQYF
TRBJ2-3,TRBV2,CASQGGGGNTDTQYF
TRBJ2-6,TRBV14,CASSPSWGVSSGANVLTF
TRBJ2-4,TRBV7-2,CASSPRQGNIQYF
TRBJ1-5,TRBV4-1,CASSQTGGYSNQPQHF
TRBJ2-3,TRBV19,CASSLIFRDTQYF
TRBJ2-7,TRBV2,CASSSTSTSYEQYF
TRBJ2-7,TRBV28,CASSRQGAGEQYF
TRBJ2-2,TRBV4-2,CASSQDLSTGELFF
TRBJ1-3,TRBV11-2,CASSSLDSPSSGNTIYF
TRBJ2-7,TRBV5-1,CASSLGFHEQYF
TRBJ1-1,TRBV19,CASSADRGGTEAFF